What follows are 17 T cell receptor beta chains derived from one specimen sequenced in a study of OX40 agonist ivuxolimab in advanced cancers. The assay was immunoSEQ multiplex PCR, and TCRdb's table has in-frame clones only and misses some. The profile shows around 50,000 clones, 80% to 90% of them singletons. This specimen was CD4+ or CD8+ T cells sorted from blood, taken in a trial of the OX40 agonist ivuxolimab. Receptor source: an adult with an advanced solid tumor such as melanoma, head and neck, liver or kidney cancer.

The genes are TRBV5-8 and TRBJ2-5, with 9 bases that match TRBD1. Germline trimming cut 4 bases from V and 4 bases from J; bases unmatched to any gene: 11. This CDR3 is 16 amino acids long. CDR1 and CDR2 (germline): SGHTS, YDEGEE. The CDR3 region has the DNA TGTGCCAGCAGCCTCGAAGGACGGACAGGGGTAGAGACCCAGTACTTC. Amino acids: CASSLEGRTGVETQYF.

The chain carries TRBV7-2 and TRBJ1-5, with D possibly being TRBD1 (6 bases). The CDR3 is 17 residues long. Per germline, CDR1 SGHTA and CDR2 FQGNSA. V was cut by 2 bases and J by 7 bases, with 21 bases left in between. The DNA for the CDR3 is TGTGCCAGCAGCTTATTTCATCGGGCAGGGGTGGAGCAGCCCCAGCATTTT. Translated: CASSLFHRAGVEQPQHF.

This chain joins TRBV9 and TRBJ2-7; 8 bases agree with TRBD2. V gave up 0 bases and J gave up 2 bases; unmatched junction bases: 4. Per germline, CDR1 SGDLS and CDR2 YYNGEE. The CDR3 has 15 residues. CDR3 in amino acids: CASSVGAGGAYEQYF. DNA for the CDR3: TGTGCCAGCAGCGTAGGGGCGGGAGGAGCCTACGAGCAGTACTTC.

The chain has TRBV5-6 and TRBJ2-5, with D possibly matching TRBD2 (5 bases). Trimming stripped 0 bases from V and 2 bases from J, with 8 bases between. Germline V gene sequence: CDR1 SGHDT, CDR2 YYEEEE. The CDR3 sequence is 14 residues long. The DNA for the CDR3 is TGTGCCAGCAGCTTGGTCGGGGATCAAGAGACCCAGTACTTC. This translates into CASSLVGDQETQYF.

The chain uses TRBV7-9 and TRBJ2-5, with TRBD1 as a possible D gene (6 bases). Between the trimmed V and J ends, which lost 5 bases and 0 bases, there was a span of 16 bases. The CDR3 consists of 16 residues. Germline-derived CDR1 and CDR2 are SEHNR and FQNEAQ (reference sequence). The CDR3 loop is CASSRPGTPDQETQYF. The CDR3 DNA follows: TGTGCCAGCAGCCGCCCCGGGACACCCGACCAAGAGACCCAGTACTTC.

V gene TRBV19 combines with J gene TRBJ1-2, with D perhaps matching TRBD1 (5 bases). V was trimmed by 4 bases and J by 5 bases, leaving 14 bases between them. Germline V gene lookup returns CDR1 LNHDA and CDR2 SQIVND (reference sequence). The CDR3 extends over 14 amino acids. The CDR3 loop is CASSNSGKGYGYTF. DNA for the CDR3: TGTGCCAGTAGTAATTCAGGCAAGGGGTATGGCTACACCTTC.

This rearrangement joins TRBV7-3 to TRBJ2-1; TRBD2 matches 10 bases. The germline V gene has CDR1 SGHTA and CDR2 FQGTGA. The V and J ends lost 2 bases and 8 bases, in that order; junction bases with no gene match: 9. This CDR3 is 16 amino acids long. The DNA for the CDR3 is TGTGCCAGCAGCTTACCACTAGCGGGGAACCCCCATGAGCAGTTCTTC. Residues: CASSLPLAGNPHEQFF.

The chain combines TRBV27 with TRBJ1-2, with D possibly TRBD1 on 5 matching bases. Trimming pared 2 bases from V and 2 bases from J, leaving 15 bases between. There are 16 residues in the CDR3. CDR1 MNHEY and CDR2 SMNVEV come from the germline V gene (reference sequence). The CDR3 DNA follows: TGTGCCAGCAGTTTAACTCACGGGGCGTCCAACTATGGCTACACCTTC. Translated, it gives CASSLTHGASNYGYTF.

CDR3: CASNPETSGRSSYNEQFF. The CDR3 nucleotides are TGTGCCAGCAACCCTGAAACTAGCGGGAGAAGTTCCTACAATGAGCAGTTCTTC. This chain links TRBV27 with TRBJ2-1, with 11 bases lining up with TRBD2. This CDR3 spans 18 amino acids. CDR1 is MNHEY and CDR2 is SMNVEV in the germline V gene (reference sequence). The V segment lost 7 bases and the J segment 1 base; nucleotides outside the gene matches: 12.

The V call is TRBV19, the J call TRBJ2-7; a possible D gene is TRBD1 (5 bases). The CDR3 totals 16 residues. Germline CDR1 and CDR2: LNHDA and SQIVND (reference sequence). Trimming left V 5 bases short and J 2 bases short, with 19 bases between. The CDR3 protein is CASSPGHVEPPYEQYF. The CDR3 nucleotides are TGTGCCAGTAGTCCAGGACACGTCGAGCCCCCCTACGAGCAGTACTTC.

This sequence joins TRBV5-1 and TRBJ2-7; 12 bases are shared with TRBD2. Per germline, CDR1 SGHRS and CDR2 YFSETQ. The CDR3 loop spans 15 amino acids. After removal of 5 bases from V and 2 bases from J, the junction contained 5 bases not matched to a gene. DNA for the CDR3: TGCGCCAGCAGATCTACTAGCGGGAGGACCTACGAGCAGTACGTC. Translation: CASRSTSGRTYEQYV.

The CDR3 nucleotides read TGTGCCAGCAGTATACGCCGGGACAGGGGATACGAGCAGTACTTC. This encodes CASSIRRDRGYEQYF. V and J are TRBV6-5 and TRBJ2-7; TRBD1 matches at 10 bases. The CDR3 contains 15 residues. Per the germline V gene, CDR1 is MNHEY and CDR2 is SVGAGI. V lost 5 bases to trimming and J lost 4 bases; unmatched junction nucleotides: 8.

The genes are TRBV28 and TRBJ2-4; D gene unclear. V lost 3 bases and J lost 0, with 9 bases in between. The CDR3 consists of 15 residues. CDR1 and CDR2 (germline): MDHEN, SYDVKM. Here the CDR3 DNA reads TGTGCCAGCAGTTTGGGTCTAGTAGCCAAAAACATTCAGTACTTC. Translated, it gives CASSLGLVAKNIQYF.

About this clone: Additional DNA sequences in this sample encode the identical CDR3. J is TRBJ2-7 and V is TRBV6-5, with D possibly TRBD2 on 5 matching bases. Germline values: CDR1 MNHEY, CDR2 SVGAGI. V lost 8 bases, J lost 3 bases, and 14 bases lay in between. This CDR3 contains 13 residues. CDR3 loop: CASWPLEGYEQYF. The CDR3 bases are TGTGCCAGCTGGCCACTCGAGGGCTACGAGCAGTACTTC.

The V and J genes are TRBV27 and TRBJ2-7; D unclear. Trimming took off 5 bases at V and 6 bases at J, with 14 bases between the two ends. This CDR3 comprises 13 residues. The germline V gene has CDR1 MNHEY and CDR2 SMNVEV (reference sequence). The CDR3 sequence is CASSPGVGREQYV. CDR3 sequence (DNA): TGTGCCAGCAGTCCGGGCGTAGGGCGCGAGCAGTACGTC.

This clone was found a few times. One junction end does not reproduce the germline sequence, and a read error may be involved. Other DNA sequences in the sample encode the same CDR3. The chain has TRBV5-1 and TRBJ1-1; perhaps TRBD1 as D (5 bases). From germline, CDR1 is SGHRS and CDR2 YFSETQ. CDR3 size: 12 residues. This CDR3 reads CASSLRGTEAFF. The CDR3 region has the DNA TGTGCCAGCAGCTTGCGGGGGACTGAAGCTTTCTTT.

This chain links TRBV2 with TRBJ2-7; tentative D call: TRBD2 (5 bases). V lost 5 bases and J lost 0, with 5 bases in between. Germline V gene data show CDR1 as SNHLY and CDR2 as FYNNEI. The CDR3 runs to 12 residues. In nucleotides, the CDR3 is TGTGCCAGCAGTCGGGGCTCCTACGAGCAGTACTTC. As protein: CASSRGSYEQYF.